This T cell receptor (beta chain) was identified during a study of cytotoxic CD8 clonotypes in ibrutinib-treated CLL. The wider study: Productive templates per sample averaged about 260,000; productive rearrangements, 85,000 to 95,000.

Assay used: immunoSEQ multiplex PCR; TCRdb lists only in-frame clones, some missing. The sample has more than 200,000 clones, roughly three quarters seen once. This receptor was obtained from a human donor with chronic lymphocytic leukemia. The specimen was PBMCs, collected after 12 months of ibrutinib treatment.

CDR3 residues: CASSRGAVGTEAFF. In DNA, the CDR3 is TGCGCCAGCAGCAGGGGGGCGGTCGGCACTGAAGCTTTCTTT. This chain links TRBV5-1 with TRBJ1-1; D possibly corresponds to TRBD1 (6 bases). Germline V gene lookup returns CDR1 SGHRS and CDR2 YFSETQ. There are 14 residues in the CDR3. Trimming pared 4 bases from V and 4 bases from J, leaving 14 bases between.